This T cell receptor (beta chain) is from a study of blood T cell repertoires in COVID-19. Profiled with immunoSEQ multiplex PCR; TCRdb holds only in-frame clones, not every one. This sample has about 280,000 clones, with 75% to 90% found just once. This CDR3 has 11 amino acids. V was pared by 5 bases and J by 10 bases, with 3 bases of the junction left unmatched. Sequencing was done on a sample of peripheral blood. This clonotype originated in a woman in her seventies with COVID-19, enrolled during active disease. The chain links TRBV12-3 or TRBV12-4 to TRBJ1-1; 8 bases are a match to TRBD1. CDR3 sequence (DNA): TGTGCCAGCAGTCTAGGACAGGGAGCTTTCTTT. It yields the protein CASSLGQGAFF.